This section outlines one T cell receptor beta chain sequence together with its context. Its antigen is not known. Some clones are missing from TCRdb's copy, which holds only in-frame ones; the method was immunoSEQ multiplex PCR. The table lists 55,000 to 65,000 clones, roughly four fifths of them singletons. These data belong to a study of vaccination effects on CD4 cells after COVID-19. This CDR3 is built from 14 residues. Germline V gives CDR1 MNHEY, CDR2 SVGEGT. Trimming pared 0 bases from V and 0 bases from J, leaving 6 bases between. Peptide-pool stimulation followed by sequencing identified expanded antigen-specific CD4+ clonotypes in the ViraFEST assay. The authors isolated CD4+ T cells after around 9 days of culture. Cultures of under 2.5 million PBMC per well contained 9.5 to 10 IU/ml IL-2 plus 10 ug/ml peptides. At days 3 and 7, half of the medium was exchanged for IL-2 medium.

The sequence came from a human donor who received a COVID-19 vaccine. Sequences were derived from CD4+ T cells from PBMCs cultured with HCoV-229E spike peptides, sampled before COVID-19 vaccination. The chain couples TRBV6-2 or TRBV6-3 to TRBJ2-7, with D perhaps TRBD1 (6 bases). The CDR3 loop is CASSYSQGSYEQYV. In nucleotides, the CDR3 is TGTGCCAGCAGTTACTCACAGGGCTCCTACGAGCAGTACGTC.